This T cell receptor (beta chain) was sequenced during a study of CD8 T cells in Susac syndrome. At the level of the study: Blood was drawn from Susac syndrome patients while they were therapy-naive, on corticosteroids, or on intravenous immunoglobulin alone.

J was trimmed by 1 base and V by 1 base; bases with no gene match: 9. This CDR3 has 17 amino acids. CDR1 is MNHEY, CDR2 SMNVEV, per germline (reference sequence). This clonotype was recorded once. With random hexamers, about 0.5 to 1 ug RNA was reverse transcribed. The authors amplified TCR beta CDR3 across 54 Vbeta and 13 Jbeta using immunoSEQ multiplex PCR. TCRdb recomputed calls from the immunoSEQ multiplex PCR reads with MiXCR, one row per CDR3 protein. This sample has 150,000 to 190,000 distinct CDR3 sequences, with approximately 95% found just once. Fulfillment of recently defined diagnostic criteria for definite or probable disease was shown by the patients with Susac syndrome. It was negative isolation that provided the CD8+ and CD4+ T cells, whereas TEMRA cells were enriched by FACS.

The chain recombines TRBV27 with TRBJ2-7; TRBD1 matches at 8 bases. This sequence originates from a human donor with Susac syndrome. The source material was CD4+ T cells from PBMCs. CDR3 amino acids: CASSLWGRDRISYEQYF. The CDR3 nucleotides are TGTGCCAGCAGTTTATGGGGGCGGGACAGGATATCCTACGAGCAGTACTTC.